The entry that follows covers one T cell receptor (beta chain) sequence. Its matching antigen is unknown. The data derive from a study of T cell responses to AZD1222 COVID-19 vaccine. For the study at large: Pooling covered second doses at about 4 or about 12 weeks. Study-level points and caveats: Scientists sampled the repertoires only once the peak T cell response had passed. The donor group comprised mostly white British people and more females; the analysis possibly underestimated clonal diversity. Spike-specific TCR depth and breadth grew after two AZD1222 doses.

The assay was immunoSEQ multiplex PCR, and TCRdb's table has in-frame clones only and misses some. The sample carries approximately 130,000 clones, about 89% recorded once. Sequenced here: peripheral blood, sampled on day 0 of AZD1222 vaccination. This TCR came from an adult in good health.

CDR3 residues: CASSEQGLTGKLFF. CDR3 bases: TGTGCCAGCAGTGAACAGGGACTCACTGGAAAACTGTTTTTT. The chain joins TRBV2 to TRBJ1-4; D possibly corresponds to TRBD1 (5 bases). Germline CDR1 SNHLY, CDR2 FYNNEI. The CDR3 totals 14 residues. Trimming removed 2 bases at V and 10 bases at J, with 14 bases between.